This T cell receptor (beta chain) is drawn from a study of T cell responses to AZD1222 COVID-19 vaccine. Study details: Both about-4-week and about-12-week second-dose recipients were combined.

Points from the study as a whole: Clonal diversity may have been underestimated in mostly white British donors. Rises in breadth and depth of Spike-specific TCRs came after two AZD1222 doses.

This CDR3 region has 18 residues. With V trimmed by 4 bases and J by 0 bases, 7 bases remained unmatched. From germline, CDR1 is SGHNT and CDR2 YYREEE (reference sequence). With respect to this clone: Its specificity is not known.

TCRdb's copy holds only in-frame clones and misses some; the assay was immunoSEQ multiplex PCR. The sample lists more than 50,000 clones; 70% to 90% were seen once. This rearrangement joins TRBV5-4 to TRBJ2-3; 14 bases fit TRBD2. This specimen consisted of peripheral blood, obtained on day 0 of AZD1222 vaccination. The clonotype originates from an adult in good health. The CDR3 spells CASSQRLAGGTSTDTQYF. The CDR3 DNA reads as TGTGCCAGCAGCCAAAGACTAGCGGGGGGGACTAGCACAGATACGCAGTATTTT.